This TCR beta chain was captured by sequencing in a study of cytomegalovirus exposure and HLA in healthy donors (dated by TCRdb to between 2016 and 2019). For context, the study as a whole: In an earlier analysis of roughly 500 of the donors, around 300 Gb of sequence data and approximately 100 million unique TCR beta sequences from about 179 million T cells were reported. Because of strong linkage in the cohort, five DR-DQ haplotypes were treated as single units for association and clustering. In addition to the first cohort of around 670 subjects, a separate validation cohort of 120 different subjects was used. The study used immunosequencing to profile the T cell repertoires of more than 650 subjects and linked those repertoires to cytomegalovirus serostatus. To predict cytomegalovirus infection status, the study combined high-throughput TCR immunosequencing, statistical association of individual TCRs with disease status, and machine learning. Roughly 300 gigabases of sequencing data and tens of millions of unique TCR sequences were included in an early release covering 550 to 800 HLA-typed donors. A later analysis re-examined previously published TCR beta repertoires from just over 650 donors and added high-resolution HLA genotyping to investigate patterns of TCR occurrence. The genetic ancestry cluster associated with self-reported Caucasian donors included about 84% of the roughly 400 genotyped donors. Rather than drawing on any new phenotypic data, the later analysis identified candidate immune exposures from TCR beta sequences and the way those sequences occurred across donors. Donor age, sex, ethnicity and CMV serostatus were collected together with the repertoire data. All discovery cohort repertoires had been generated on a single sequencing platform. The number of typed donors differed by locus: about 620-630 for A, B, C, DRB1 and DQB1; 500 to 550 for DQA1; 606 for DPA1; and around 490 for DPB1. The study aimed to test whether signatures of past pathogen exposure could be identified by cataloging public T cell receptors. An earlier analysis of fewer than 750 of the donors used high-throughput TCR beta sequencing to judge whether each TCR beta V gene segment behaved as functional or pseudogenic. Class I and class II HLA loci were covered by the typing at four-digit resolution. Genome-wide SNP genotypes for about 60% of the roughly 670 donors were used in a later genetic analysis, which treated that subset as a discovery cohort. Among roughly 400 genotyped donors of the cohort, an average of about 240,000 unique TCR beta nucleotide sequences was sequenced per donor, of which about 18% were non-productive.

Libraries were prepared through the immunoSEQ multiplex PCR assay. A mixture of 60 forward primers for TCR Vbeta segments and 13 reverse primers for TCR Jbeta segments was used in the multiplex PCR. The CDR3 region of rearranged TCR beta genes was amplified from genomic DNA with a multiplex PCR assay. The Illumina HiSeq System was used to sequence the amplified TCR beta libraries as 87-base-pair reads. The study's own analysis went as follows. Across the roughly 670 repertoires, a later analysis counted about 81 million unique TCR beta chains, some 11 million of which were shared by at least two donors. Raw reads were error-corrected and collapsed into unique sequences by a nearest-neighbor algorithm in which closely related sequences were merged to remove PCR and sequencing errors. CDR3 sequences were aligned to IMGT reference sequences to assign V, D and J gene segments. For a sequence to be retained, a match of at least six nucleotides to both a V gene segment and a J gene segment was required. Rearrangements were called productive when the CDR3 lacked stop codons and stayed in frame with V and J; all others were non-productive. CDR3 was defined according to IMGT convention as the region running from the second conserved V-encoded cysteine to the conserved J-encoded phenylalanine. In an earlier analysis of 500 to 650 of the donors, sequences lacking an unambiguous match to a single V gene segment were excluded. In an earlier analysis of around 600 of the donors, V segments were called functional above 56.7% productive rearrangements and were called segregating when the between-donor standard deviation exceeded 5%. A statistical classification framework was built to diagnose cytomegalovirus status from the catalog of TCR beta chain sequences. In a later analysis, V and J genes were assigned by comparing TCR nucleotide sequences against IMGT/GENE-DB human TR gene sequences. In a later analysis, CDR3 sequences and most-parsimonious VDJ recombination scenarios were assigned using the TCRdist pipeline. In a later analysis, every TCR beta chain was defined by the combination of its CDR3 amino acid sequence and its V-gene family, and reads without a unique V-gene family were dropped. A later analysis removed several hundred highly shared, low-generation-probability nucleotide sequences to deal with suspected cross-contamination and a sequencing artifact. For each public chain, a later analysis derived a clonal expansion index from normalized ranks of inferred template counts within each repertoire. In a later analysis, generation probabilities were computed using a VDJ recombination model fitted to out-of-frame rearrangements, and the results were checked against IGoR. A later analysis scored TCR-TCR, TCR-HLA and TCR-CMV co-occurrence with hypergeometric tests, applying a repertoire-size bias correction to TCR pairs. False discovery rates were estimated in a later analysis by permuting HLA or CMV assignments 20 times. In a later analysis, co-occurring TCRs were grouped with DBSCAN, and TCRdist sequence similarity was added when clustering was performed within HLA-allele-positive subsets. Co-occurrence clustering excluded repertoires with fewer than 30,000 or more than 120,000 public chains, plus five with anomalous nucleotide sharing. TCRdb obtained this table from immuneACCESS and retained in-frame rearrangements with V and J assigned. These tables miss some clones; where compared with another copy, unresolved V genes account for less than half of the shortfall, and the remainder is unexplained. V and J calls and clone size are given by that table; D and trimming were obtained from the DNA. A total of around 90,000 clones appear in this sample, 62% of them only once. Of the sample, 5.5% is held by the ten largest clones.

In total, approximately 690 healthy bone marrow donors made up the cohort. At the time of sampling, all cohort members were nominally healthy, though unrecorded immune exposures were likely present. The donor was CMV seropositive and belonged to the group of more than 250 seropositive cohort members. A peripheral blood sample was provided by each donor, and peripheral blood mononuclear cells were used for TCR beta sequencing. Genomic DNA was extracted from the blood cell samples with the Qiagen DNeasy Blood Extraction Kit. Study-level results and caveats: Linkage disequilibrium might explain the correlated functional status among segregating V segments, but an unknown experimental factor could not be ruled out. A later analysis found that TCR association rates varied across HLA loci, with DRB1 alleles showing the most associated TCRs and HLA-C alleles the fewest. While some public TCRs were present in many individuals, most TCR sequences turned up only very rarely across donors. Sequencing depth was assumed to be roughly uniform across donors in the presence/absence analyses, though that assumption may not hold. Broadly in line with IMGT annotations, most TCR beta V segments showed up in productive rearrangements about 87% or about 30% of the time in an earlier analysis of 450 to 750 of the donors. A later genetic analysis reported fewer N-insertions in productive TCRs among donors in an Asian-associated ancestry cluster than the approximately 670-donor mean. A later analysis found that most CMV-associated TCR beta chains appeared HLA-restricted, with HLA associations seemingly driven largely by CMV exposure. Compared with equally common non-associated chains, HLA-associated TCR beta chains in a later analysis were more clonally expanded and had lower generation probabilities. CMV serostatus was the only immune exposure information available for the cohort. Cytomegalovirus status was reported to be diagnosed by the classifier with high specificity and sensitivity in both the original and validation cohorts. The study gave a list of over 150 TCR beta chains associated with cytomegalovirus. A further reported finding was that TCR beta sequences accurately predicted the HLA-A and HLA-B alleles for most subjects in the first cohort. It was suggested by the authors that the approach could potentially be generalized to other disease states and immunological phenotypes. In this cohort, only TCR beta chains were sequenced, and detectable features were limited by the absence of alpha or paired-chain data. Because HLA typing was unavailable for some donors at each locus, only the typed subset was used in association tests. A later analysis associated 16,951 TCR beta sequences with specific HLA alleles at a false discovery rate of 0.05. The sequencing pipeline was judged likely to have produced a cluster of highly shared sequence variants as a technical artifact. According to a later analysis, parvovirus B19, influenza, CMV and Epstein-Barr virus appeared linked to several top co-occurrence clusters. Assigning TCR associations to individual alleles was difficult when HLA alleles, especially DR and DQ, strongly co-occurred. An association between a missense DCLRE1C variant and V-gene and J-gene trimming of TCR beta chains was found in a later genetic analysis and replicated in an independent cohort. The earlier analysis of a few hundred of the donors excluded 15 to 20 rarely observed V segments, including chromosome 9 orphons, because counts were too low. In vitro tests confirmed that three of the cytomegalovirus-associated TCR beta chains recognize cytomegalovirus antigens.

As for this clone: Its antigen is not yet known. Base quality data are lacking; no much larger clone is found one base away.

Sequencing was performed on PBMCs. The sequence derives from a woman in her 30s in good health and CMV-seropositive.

At the DNA level, the sequence is TGTGCCAGCAGCACGCGGGACAGGGGATTCGGCTACACCTTC. It codes for CASSTRDRGFGYTF. This sequence uses TRBV7-8 and TRBJ1-2, with 10 middle bases fitting TRBD1. The CDR3, cysteine through phenylalanine, is 14 amino acids long. Only CDR3 DNA is held: 42 bases, read in frame from base 1. The germline V gene supplies CDR1 SGHVS and CDR2 FQNEAQ. Clipping removes 5 bases from V and 8 bases from J, with 8 as the unmatched junction base count. Reference TRBV7-8 and TRBJ1-2 proteins supply the regions before and after the CDR3; the full variable domain is: GAGVSQSPRYKVAKRGQDVALRCDPISGHVSLFWYQQALGQGPEFLTYFQNEAQLDKSGLPSDRFFAERPEGSVSTLKIQRTQQEDSAVYLCASSTRDRGFGYTFGSGTRLTVV.